Each of the 9 T cell receptor beta chains below was sequenced from the same sample in a study of neurological immune-mediated disorders. TCRdb re-analysed the 5' RACE reads in MiXCR, keeping a single row per CDR3 protein. The data show about 49,000 distinct CDR3 sequences, roughly 10% seen once. Time point: longitudinal time-point 1 (baseline). The sequenced material came from PBMCs. Source of these receptors: a woman in her thirties or forties in good health.

Many counts were recorded for this clonotype. This chain uses TRBV6-5 with TRBJ2-4; maybe TRBD1 (6 bases). V shed 3 bases and J shed 5 bases, with 11 bases lying between them. The length of the CDR3 is 14 residues. Germline V gene data show CDR1 as MNHEY and CDR2 as SVGAGI. The CDR3 sequence is CASSYRAGENIQYF. In DNA, the CDR3 is TGTGCCAGCAGTTATCGGGCAGGGGAAAACATTCAGTACTTC.

This clonotype was picked up many times. For the CDR3, the DNA is TGCGCCAGCAGCTTCGGGGGGTCCACAGATACGCAGTATTTT. Translating gives CASSFGGSTDTQYF. The chain combines TRBV5-1 with TRBJ2-3; 7 bases agree with TRBD2. The germline V gene has CDR1 SGHRS and CDR2 YFSETQ. The CDR3 loop spans 14 amino acids. With V trimmed by 2 bases and J by 2 bases, 2 bases remained unmatched.

This clonotype was found many times. The chain recombines TRBV20-1 with TRBJ1-5; D is undetermined. The CDR3 consists of 12 residues. V was trimmed by 2 bases and J by 4 bases, leaving 6 bases between them. The germline gives CDR1 DFQATT, CDR2 SNEGSKA (reference sequence). The CDR3 nucleotides read TGCAGTGCTAGAATGGGTAATCAGCCCCAGCATTTT. This translates into CSARMGNQPQHF.

This clonotype was counted at least ten times. The J gene is TRBJ2-5, the V gene TRBV4-2; 8 bases fit TRBD1. This CDR3 has 14 amino acids. V was clipped by 5 bases and J by 4 bases; unmatched bases: 6. CDR1 and CDR2 from the germline V gene are LGHNA and YNFKEQ. This chain's CDR3 is CASSIQGAGETQYF. The CDR3 coding sequence is TGTGCCAGCAGCATTCAGGGGGCGGGAGAGACCCAGTACTTC.

This clonotype was recorded many times. The chain has TRBV20-1 and TRBJ2-7; perhaps TRBD2 as D (6 bases). The germline gives CDR1 DFQATT, CDR2 SNEGSKA (reference sequence). The V gene lost 4 bases and the J gene lost 5 bases, with 18 bases spanning the gap. The CDR3 is made up of 14 amino acids. CDR3 protein: CSATLSGVSDEQYF. CDR3 nucleotides: TGCAGTGCTACCCTATCGGGAGTATCAGACGAGCAGTACTTC.

This clonotype has a count of ten or more. The chain combines TRBV10-3 with TRBJ2-1, with 9 bases fitting TRBD2. Germline V gene lookup returns CDR1 ENHRY and CDR2 SYGVKD. Trimming removed 4 bases from V and 4 bases from J; junction bases left unmatched: 8. The CDR3 runs 16 residues. CDR3 residues: CAISVSSGGSYNEQFF. The CDR3 DNA reads TGTGCCATCAGTGTTTCGAGCGGGGGGTCTTACAATGAGCAGTTCTTC.

Comment on this clonotype: A much larger clone sits a single nucleotide away, making a read error possible. This chain connects TRBV5-1 to TRBJ2-1; 7 bases fit TRBD2. V lost 0 bases and J lost 6; bases outside the gene matches: 12. This CDR3 region has 17 residues. Looked up from germline, CDR1 is SGHRS and CDR2 is YFSETQ. The CDR3 DNA follows: TGCGCCAGCAGCTTGGGACGAGAGGGAGGGCCCCTCAATGAGCAGTTCTTC. Amino acid sequence: CASSLGREGGPLNEQFF.

This clonotype was detected many times. The chain links TRBV7-2 to TRBJ2-3; 9 nucleotides match TRBD1. The CDR3 is 19 amino acids. CDR1 is SGHTA, CDR2 FQGNSA, per germline. The V and J ends lost 5 bases and 5 bases, in that order; junction bases with no gene match: 20. The CDR3 sequence is CASSQPLGGQGFLRDTQYF. The CDR3 nucleotides are TGTGCCAGCAGCCAACCACTAGGGGGACAGGGTTTCCTCAGAGATACGCAGTATTTT.

This clonotype was seen many times. The V call is TRBV27, the J call TRBJ1-5, with D unresolved. V shed 8 bases and J shed 0 bases, with 14 bases lying between them. The CDR3 runs 15 residues. Germline V gene lookup returns CDR1 MNHEY and CDR2 SMNVEV (reference sequence). The CDR3 loop is CASGRTVYSNQPQHF. The CDR3 DNA follows: TGTGCCAGCGGACGCACAGTTTATAGCAATCAGCCCCAGCATTTT.